The present T cell receptor (beta chain) was sequenced within a study of blood T cell repertoires in COVID-19. This clone has only a few counts. The protocol was immunoSEQ multiplex PCR, while the TCRdb copy is restricted to in-frame clones and leaves out a portion. The sample includes some 500,000 clones, 85% to 90% of them seen just once. J gave up 6 bases and V 4 bases, and 10 bases lay outside the gene matches. The CDR3 has 16 residues. The germline CDR1 and CDR2 sequences are SGHTS and YDEGEE. The specimen sequenced was PBMCs or T cells enriched from blood (not recorded which). V is TRBV5-8 and J is TRBJ1-5, with 10 nucleotides matching TRBD1. This TCR was recovered from a woman aged 40 to 49 who had recovered from COVID-19. Here the CDR3 reads CASSEQVTGGSQPQHF. CDR3 DNA sequence: TGTGCCAGCAGCGAACAAGTGACAGGGGGCAGTCAGCCCCAGCATTTT.